The T cell receptor (beta chain) under discussion was sequenced for a study of T-cell reconstitution after alpha-beta-depleted transplantation in children. The CDR3 totals 15 residues. Trimming removed 6 bases at V and 2 bases at J, with 15 bases between. Germline V gene data show CDR1 as ENHRY and CDR2 as SYGVKD. The TCRbeta library incorporated unique molecular identifiers. MiXCR, applied by TCRdb to the PCR reads, yields one record per CDR3 protein. The sample has fewer than 550,000 distinct CDR3 sequences; 10% to 12% are singletons. This clonotype was picked up many times. The sample consisted of PBMCs, mostly from graft donor cells, taken 180 days after TCRalphabeta/CD19-depleted stem cell transplant. The rearrangement joins TRBV10-3 to TRBJ2-3, with D maybe TRBD1 (5 bases). This TCR was sampled from a female patient aged 2-9 years who had a stem cell transplant for aplastic anemia, so the T cells may come from the graft donor. The CDR3: CAIRVRTRSTDTQYF. CDR3 sequence (DNA): TGTGCCATCAGGGTCCGGACAAGATCCACAGATACGCAGTATTTT.